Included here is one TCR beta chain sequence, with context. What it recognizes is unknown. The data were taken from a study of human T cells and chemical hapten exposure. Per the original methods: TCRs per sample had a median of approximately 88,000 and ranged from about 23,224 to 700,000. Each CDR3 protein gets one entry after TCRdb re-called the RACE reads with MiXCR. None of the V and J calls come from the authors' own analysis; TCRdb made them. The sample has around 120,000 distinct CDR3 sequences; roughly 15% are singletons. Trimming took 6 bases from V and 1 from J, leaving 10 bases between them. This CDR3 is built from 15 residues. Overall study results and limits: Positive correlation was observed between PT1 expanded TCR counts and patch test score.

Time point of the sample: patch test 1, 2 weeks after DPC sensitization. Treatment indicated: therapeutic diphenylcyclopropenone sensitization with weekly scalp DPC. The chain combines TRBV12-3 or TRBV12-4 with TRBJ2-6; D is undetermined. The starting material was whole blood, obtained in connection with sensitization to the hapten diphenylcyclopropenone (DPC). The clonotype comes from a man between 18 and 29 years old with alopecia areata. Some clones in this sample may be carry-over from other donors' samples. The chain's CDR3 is CASSRKFSGANVLTF. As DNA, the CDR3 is TGTGCCAGCAGCCGTAAATTTTCTGGGGCCAACGTCCTGACTTTC.